The 11 T cell receptor beta chains in this list originate from one sample, sequenced in a study of blood T cell repertoires in COVID-19. Method: immunoSEQ multiplex PCR; TCRdb's copy keeps in-frame clones and lacks some. The sample consists of 170,000 or so clones, around 87% of them appearing once. Sequencing used peripheral blood. The receptors come from a woman between 18 and 29 years old who had recovered from COVID-19.

This chain connects TRBV4-3 to TRBJ2-5; the match to TRBD2 covers 10 bases. Germline V gene lookup returns CDR1 LGHNA and CDR2 YSLEER. V was clipped by 0 bases and J by 2 bases; unmatched bases: 9. This CDR3 has 18 residues. The CDR3 loop reads CASSQEWSLAGVQETQYF. CDR3 DNA: TGCGCCAGCAGCCAAGAATGGAGTCTAGCGGGGGTGCAAGAGACCCAGTACTTC.

The chain couples TRBV5-1 to TRBJ1-2, with 9 positions matching TRBD1. This CDR3 is built from 16 residues. With V trimmed by 1 base and J by 7 bases, 11 bases remained unmatched. In germline, CDR1 is SGHRS, CDR2 YFSETQ. CDR3 region: CASSLNPTGGAGGYTF. The CDR3 DNA is TGCGCCAGCAGCTTGAACCCTACAGGGGGCGCGGGTGGCTACACCTTC.

V gene TRBV27 combines with J gene TRBJ1-2, with 11 bases identical to TRBD1. CDR3 size: 12 residues. The germline V gene encodes CDR1 MNHEY and CDR2 SMNVEV (reference sequence). V dropped 6 bases and J dropped 7; count of bases not matched to a gene: 1. The CDR3 sequence is CASRDRGLGYTF. Here the CDR3 DNA reads TGTGCCAGCAGGGACAGGGGGCTTGGCTACACCTTC.

Here the CDR3 reads CASSFDRGDTYEQYV. In nucleotides, the CDR3 is TGTGCCAGCAGTTTTGACAGGGGCGATACCTACGAGCAGTACGTC. V gene TRBV6-5 combines with J gene TRBJ2-7, with 8 bases that match TRBD1. The length of the CDR3 is 15 residues. After removal of 4 bases from V and 2 bases from J, the junction contained 7 bases not matched to a gene. Germline V lookup: CDR1 MNHEY, CDR2 SVGAGI.

The rearrangement joins TRBV18 to TRBJ2-3; 12 bases are shared with TRBD2. CDR1 and CDR2 from the germline V gene are KGHSH and LQKENI. The CDR3 has 20 residues. The trim removed 5 bases at V and 4 bases at J, leaving 19 bases unmatched. The CDR3 bases are TGTGCCAGCTCAACCAATAGGGGACTAGCGGGCGCCGAAGACCCAGATACGCAGTATTTT. Its protein product is CASSTNRGLAGAEDPDTQYF.

The J gene is TRBJ2-2, the V gene TRBV2; 10 nucleotides align to TRBD1. The CDR3 covers 15 residues. Germline CDR1 is SNHLY and CDR2 is FYNNEI. The junction had 5 bases not matched to a gene; V was cut back by 5 bases and J by 5 bases. The DNA for the CDR3 is TGTGCCAGCAGTAAGGACAGGGGGGTTACCGGGGAGCTGTTTTTT. Translation gives CASSKDRGVTGELFF. The variable domain in full, completed from reference TRBV2 and TRBJ2-2, reads EPEVTQTPSHQVTQMGQEVILRCVPISNHLYFYWYRQILGQKVEFLVSFYNNEISEKSEIFDDQFSVERPDGSNFTLKIRSTKLEDSAMYFCASSKDRGVTGELFFGEGSRLTVL.

V and J are TRBV7-2 and TRBJ2-7, with 12 bases lining up with TRBD2. In germline, CDR1 is SGHTA, CDR2 FQGNSA. CDR3 length: 17 amino acids. Trimming at V came to 0 bases and at J to 7 bases, leaving 10 bases not matched to a gene. The CDR3 here is CASSLAGPTSGSVEQYV. CDR3 DNA sequence: TGTGCCAGCAGCTTAGCGGGCCCGACTAGCGGGAGTGTTGAGCAGTACGTC.

This CDR3 is CASSVRRDGYTF. In nucleotides, the CDR3 is TGTGCCAGCAGTGTAAGACGGGATGGCTACACCTTC. The chain has TRBV2 and TRBJ1-2; no firm D call. V was clipped by 4 bases and J by 6 bases, with 9 bases between them. CDR3 length: 12 amino acids. CDR1 is SNHLY and CDR2 is FYNNEI in the germline V gene.

V is TRBV7-9 and J is TRBJ2-5; D possibly corresponds to TRBD1 (5 bases). Germline CDR1 reads SEHNR; CDR2 reads FQNEAQ (reference sequence). V shed 4 bases and J shed 2 bases, with 5 bases lying between them. CDR3 length: 12 amino acids. CDR3 amino acids: CASSWTQETQYF. CDR3 DNA: TGTGCCAGCAGCTGGACACAAGAGACCCAGTACTTC.

The V call is TRBV18, the J call TRBJ2-7, with 8 positions matching TRBD1. V lost 1 base to trimming and J lost 2 bases; unmatched junction nucleotides: 7. Per the germline V gene, CDR1 is KGHSH and CDR2 is LQKENI. The CDR3 spans 16 residues. The chain's CDR3 is CASSPLRTGWPYEQYV. CDR3 bases: TGTGCCAGCTCACCACTCCGGACAGGGTGGCCCTACGAGCAGTACGTC.

The chain recombines TRBV4-3 with TRBJ2-2, with TRBD2 matching 7 bases. Germline CDR1 is LGHNA and CDR2 is YSLEER. V lost 3 bases to trimming and J lost 5 bases; unmatched junction nucleotides: 3. The CDR3 sequence is 14 residues long. Written as DNA, the CDR3 is TGCGCCAGCAGCCACAGGGAGGGGACCGGGGAGCTGTTTTTT. Its protein is CASSHREGTGELFF.